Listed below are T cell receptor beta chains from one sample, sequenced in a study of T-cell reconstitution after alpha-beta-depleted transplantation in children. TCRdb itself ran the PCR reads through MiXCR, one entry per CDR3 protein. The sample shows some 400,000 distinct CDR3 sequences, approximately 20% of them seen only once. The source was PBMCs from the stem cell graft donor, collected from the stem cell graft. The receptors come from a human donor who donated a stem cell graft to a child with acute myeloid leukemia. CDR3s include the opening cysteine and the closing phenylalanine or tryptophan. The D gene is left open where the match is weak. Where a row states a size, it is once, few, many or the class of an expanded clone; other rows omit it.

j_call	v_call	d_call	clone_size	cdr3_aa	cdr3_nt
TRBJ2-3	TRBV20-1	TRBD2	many	CSASGSGTRWTDTQYF	TGCAGTGCTAGTGGATCCGGGACTAGATGGACAGATACGCAGTATTTT
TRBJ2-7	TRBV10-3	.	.	CAISPSQGYEQYF	TGTGCCATCAGTCCTTCGCAGGGGTACGAGCAGTACTTC
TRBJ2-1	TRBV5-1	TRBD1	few	CASSWKTGAEQFF	TGCGCCAGCAGCTGGAAAACAGGGGCTGAGCAGTTCTTC
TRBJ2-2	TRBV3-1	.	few	CASSRVSGELFF	TGTGCCAGCAGCCGGGTGAGCGGGGAGCTGTTTTTT
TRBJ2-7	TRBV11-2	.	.	CASSLWGATVDEQYF	TGTGCCAGCAGCCTGTGGGGGGCTACAGTCGACGAGCAGTACTTC
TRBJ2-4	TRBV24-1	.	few	CATSDTGSKNIQYF	TGTGCCACCAGTGACACAGGCTCCAAAAACATTCAGTACTTC
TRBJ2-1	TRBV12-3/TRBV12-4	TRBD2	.	CASSTPSGGSYNEQFF	TGTGCCAGCAGCACCCCTAGCGGGGGATCCTACAATGAGCAGTTCTTC
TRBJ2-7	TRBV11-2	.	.	CASGLRAYEQYF	TGTGCCAGCGGGCTACGAGCCTACGAGCAGTACTTC
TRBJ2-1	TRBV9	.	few	CASSPTDWGSYNEQFF	TGTGCCAGCAGCCCGACCGACTGGGGCTCCTACAATGAGCAGTTCTTC
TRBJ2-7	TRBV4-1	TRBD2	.	CASSHLAGASYEQYF	TGCGCCAGCAGCCACCTAGCGGGAGCCTCCTACGAGCAGTACTTC
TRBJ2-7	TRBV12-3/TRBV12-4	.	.	CASTPATSSYEQYF	TGTGCCAGCACACCAGCGACGAGCTCCTACGAGCAGTACTTC
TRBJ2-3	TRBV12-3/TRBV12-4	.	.	CASSPPRRAIDADTQYF	TGTGCCAGCAGTCCCCCTAGGAGGGCCATCGACGCAGATACGCAGTATTTT
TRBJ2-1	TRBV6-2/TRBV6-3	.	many	CASRYGINNEQFF	TGTGCCAGCAGATATGGGATTAACAATGAGCAGTTCTTC
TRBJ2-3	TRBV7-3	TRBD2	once	CASSFVSGRAADTQYF	TGTGCCAGCAGCTTCGTTAGCGGGAGGGCCGCAGATACGCAGTATTTT
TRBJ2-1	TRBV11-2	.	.	CASSFLWTQGYGSYNEQFF	TGTGCCAGCAGCTTTTTATGGACCCAAGGGTATGGCTCCTACAATGAGCAGTTCTTC
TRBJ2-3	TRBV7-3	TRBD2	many	CASSLVGTSATDTQYF	TGTGCCAGCAGCTTAGTTGGGACTAGCGCGACAGATACGCAGTATTTT
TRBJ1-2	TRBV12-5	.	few	CASARGTSGYTF	TGTGCTAGTGCCCGGGGGACGTCGGGCTACACCTTC
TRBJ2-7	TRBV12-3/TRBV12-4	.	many	CASSFGGHEQYF	TGTGCCAGCAGTTTCGGGGGCCACGAGCAGTACTTC
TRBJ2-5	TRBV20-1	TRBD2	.	CSAKMDGRETQYF	TGCAGTGCCAAAATGGACGGGAGGGAGACCCAGTACTTC
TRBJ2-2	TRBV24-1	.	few	CATSDPLAIANTGELFF	TGTGCCACCAGTGACCCCTTAGCGATCGCGAACACCGGGGAGCTGTTTTTT
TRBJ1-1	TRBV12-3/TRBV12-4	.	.	CASSLGLTEAFF	TGTGCCAGCAGTTTAGGGCTGACTGAAGCTTTCTTT
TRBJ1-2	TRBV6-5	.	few	CASSYPSAGAYGYTF	TGTGCCAGCAGTTACCCATCTGCGGGAGCCTATGGCTACACCTTC
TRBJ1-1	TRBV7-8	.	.	CASSLAGSGITEAFF	TGTGCCAGCAGCTTAGCTGGGAGTGGGATCACTGAAGCTTTCTTT
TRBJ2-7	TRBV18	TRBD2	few	CASSPAGEYEQYF	TGTGCCAGCTCACCAGCGGGAGAGTACGAGCAGTACTTC
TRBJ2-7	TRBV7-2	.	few	CASSLVLQATYEQYF	TGTGCCAGCAGCTTAGTATTGCAGGCCACCTACGAGCAGTACTTC
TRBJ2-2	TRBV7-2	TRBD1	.	CASSQTGTRNTGELFF	TGTGCCAGCAGCCAGACAGGGACCAGGAACACCGGGGAGCTGTTTTTT
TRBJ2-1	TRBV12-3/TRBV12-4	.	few	CASSFDDRPAPPNEQFF	TGTGCCAGCAGTTTTGATGATAGGCCGGCGCCCCCCAATGAGCAGTTCTTC
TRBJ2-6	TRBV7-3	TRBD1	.	CASSSMTGGGANVLTF	TGTGCCAGCAGCTCTATGACAGGGGGAGGGGCCAACGTCCTGACTTTC
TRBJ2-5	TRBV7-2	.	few	CASSLAGQRQETQYF	TGTGCCAGCAGCTTAGCAGGACAGCGTCAAGAGACCCAGTACTTC
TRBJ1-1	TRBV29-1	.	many	CSVEGQREAFF	TGCAGCGTTGAAGGACAGAGGGAAGCTTTCTTT
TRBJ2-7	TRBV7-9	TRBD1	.	CASSLTGELIYEQYF	TGTGCCAGCAGCTTAACAGGGGAACTGATATACGAGCAGTACTTC
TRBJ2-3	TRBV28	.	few	CASSLDPLRTTDTQYF	TGTGCCAGCAGTTTGGATCCTCTTCGAACCACAGATACGCAGTATTTT
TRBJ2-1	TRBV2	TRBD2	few	CASKGGRTYNEQFF	TGTGCCAGCAAGGGCGGGAGGACCTACAATGAGCAGTTCTTC
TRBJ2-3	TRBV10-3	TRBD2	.	CATSPTSAPTDTQYF	TGTGCCACCAGCCCTACTAGCGCCCCCACAGATACGCAGTATTTT
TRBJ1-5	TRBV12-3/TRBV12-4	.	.	CASSLVGGRGNQPQHF	TGTGCCAGCAGTTTAGTTGGGGGCAGGGGCAATCAGCCCCAGCATTTT
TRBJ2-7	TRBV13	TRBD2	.	CASSLGGLAGASYEQYF	TGTGCCAGCAGCTTAGGGGGACTAGCGGGAGCTAGCTACGAGCAGTACTTC
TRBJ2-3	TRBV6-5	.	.	CASTRGDTQYF	TGTGCCAGCACCCGGGGGGATACGCAGTATTTT
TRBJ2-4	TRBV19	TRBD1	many	CASSGWTGRKNIQYF	TGTGCCAGTAGTGGTTGGACAGGGCGAAAAAACATTCAGTACTTC